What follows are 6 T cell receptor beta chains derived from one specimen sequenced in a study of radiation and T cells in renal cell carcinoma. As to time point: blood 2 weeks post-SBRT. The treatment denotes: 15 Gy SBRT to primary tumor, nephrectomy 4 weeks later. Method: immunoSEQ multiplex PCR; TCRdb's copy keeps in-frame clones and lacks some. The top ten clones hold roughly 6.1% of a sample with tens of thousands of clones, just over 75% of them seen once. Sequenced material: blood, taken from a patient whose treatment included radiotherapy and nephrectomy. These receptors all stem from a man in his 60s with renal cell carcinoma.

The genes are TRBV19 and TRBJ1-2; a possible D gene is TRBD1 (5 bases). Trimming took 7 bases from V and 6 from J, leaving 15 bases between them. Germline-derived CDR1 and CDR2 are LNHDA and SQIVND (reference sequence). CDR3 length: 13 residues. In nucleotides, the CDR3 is TGTGCCAGTACCACGGACACGTTCGATGGCTACACCTTC. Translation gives CASTTDTFDGYTF.

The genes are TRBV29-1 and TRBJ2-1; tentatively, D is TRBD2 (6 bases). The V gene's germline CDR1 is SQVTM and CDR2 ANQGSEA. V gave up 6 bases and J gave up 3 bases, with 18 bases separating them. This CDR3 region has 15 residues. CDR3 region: CSVLLGGDFYNEQFF. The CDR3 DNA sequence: TGCAGCGTCCTACTTGGCGGGGATTTCTACAATGAGCAGTTCTTC.

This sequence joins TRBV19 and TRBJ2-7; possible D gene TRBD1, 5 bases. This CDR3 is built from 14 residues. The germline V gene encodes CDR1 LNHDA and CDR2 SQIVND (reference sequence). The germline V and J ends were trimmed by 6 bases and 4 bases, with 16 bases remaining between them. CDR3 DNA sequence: TGTGCCAGTAGGCCCGGACACGGCGCTTACGAGCAGTACGTC. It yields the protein CASRPGHGAYEQYV.

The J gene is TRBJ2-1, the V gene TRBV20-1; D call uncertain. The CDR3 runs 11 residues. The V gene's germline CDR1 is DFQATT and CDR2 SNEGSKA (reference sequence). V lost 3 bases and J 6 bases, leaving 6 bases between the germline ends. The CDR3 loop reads CSASLSNEQFF. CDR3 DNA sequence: TGCAGTGCTAGTCTCAGCAATGAGCAGTTCTTC.

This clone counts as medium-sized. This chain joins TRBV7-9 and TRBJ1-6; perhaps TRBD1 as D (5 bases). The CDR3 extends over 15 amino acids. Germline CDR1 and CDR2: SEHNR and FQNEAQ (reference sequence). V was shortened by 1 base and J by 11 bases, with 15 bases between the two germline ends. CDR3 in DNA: TGTGCCAGCAGCTTAGGACCGGGGGGAGCGACACCCCTCCACTTT. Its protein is CASSLGPGGATPLHF.

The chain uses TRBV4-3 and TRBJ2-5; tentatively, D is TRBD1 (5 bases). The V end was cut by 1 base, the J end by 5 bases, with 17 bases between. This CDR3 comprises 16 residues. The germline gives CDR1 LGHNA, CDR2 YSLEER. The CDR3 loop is CASSQGGLGAGETQYF. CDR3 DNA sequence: TGCGCCAGCAGCCAAGGGGGCTTAGGGGCCGGGGAGACCCAGTACTTC.